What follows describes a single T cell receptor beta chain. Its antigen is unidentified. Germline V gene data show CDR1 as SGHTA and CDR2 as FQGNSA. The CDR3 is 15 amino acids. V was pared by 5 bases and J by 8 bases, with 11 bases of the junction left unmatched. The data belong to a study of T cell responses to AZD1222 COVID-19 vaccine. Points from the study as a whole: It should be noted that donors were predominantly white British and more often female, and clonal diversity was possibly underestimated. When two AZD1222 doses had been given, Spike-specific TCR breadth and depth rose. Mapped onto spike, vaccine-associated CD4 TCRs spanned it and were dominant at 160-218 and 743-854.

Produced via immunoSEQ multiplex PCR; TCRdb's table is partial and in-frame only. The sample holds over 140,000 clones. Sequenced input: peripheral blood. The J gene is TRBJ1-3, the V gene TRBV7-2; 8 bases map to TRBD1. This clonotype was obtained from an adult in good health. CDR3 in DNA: TGTGCCAGCAGCGCAGGGGGCGCGGACGGCTACACCATATATTTT. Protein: CASSAGGADGYTIYF.